This TCR beta chain was captured in a study of blood T cells in healthy people across ages (dated by TCRdb to about 2015). Describing the broader study: In model experiments, template switching captured about one uniquely barcoded TCR beta cDNA molecule for every two T cells. To track age-related changes in TCR beta repertoire diversity, the study relied on deep sequencing normalized with unique cDNA molecular identifiers. The donors were divided into four age groups: young (average around 16 years), middle-aged (about 40), aged (about 60) and long-lived (roughly 82). Donors of different ages were randomly distributed across sequencing lanes to avoid experimental bias. The study analyzed two additional independent replicas of 1 million unique cDNA reads from the same blood draw for two donors, one aged 18 to 29 and one aged 80 or older. The full study reports these points: As age increased, observed TCR beta diversity per million T cells dropped in a roughly linear way, and a significant reduction was already evident by age 40. Conclusive comparison of naive and antigen-experienced compartments was prevented by the profiling of bulk unsorted PBMCs. Compared with the aged group, the long-lived group had more naive CD4+ T cells, fewer expanded clones and increased TCR diversity, a pattern suggesting age selection. The CMV infection status of donors was not known, potentially confounding age-related changes in expanded clonotypes. Estimates of total diversity from one million sequenced T cells were regarded as lower bounds and underestimates. There was a strong correlation between observed TCR beta diversity and the percentage of naive T cells measured by flow cytometry.

Receptor amplification or capture employed 5' RACE. This sample was sequenced with an Illumina HiSeq 2500. The second PCR ran for about 6 to 12 cycles and used a J-beta primer mix along with a sample-barcoded 5' primer. A template-switch 5' adaptor carrying 12 random nucleotides introduced a unique molecular identifier onto each TCR beta cDNA molecule. At least 2.5 million CDR3-containing paired-end reads were obtained from each sample. All of the RNA was converted into first-strand cDNA using the Mint cDNA synthesis kit, with a TRBC-specific oligonucleotide serving as the primer. All cDNA was treated with uracil-DNA glycosylase and then went through a first 18-cycle PCR with the universal primers M1SS and BC2_uni_R. On the authors' methods: For normalization, 1 million high-quality reads were randomly selected from each sample, with every read carrying a distinct molecular identifier. Instead of being binned into consensus sequences, reads with shared molecular identifiers were discarded. MiTCR, with a Q25 quality threshold and the strictest error-elimination algorithm, was used for CDR3 identification, clonotype clustering and error correction. Lower-bound total TCR beta diversity was estimated with a nonparametric unseen species model using Euler transformation. TCRdb handled the public reads itself, with Q25 trimming in fastp and clone calling in MiXCR, and kept productive beta chains. Each entry is one CDR3 protein sequence, shown with its most common DNA and genes. The V and J calls here are based on TCRdb, not the publication. Here the sample has about 1.6 million distinct CDR3 sequences; roughly 32% occur a single time. The ten largest account for around 11% of the sample.

Note on this clonotype: Its binding antigen is unknown. No much larger clone exists at a distance of one base, and base qualities are not known.

The approximately 39 donors, aged 6 to 90 years, were systemically healthy Caucasian individuals from Russia. Each donor gave about 11 milliliters of peripheral blood, drawn into EDTA-treated Vacutainer tubes. Ficoll-Paque density-gradient centrifugation was used to isolate PBMCs, with at least 7 million per sample. Total RNA, at least 6 micrograms per sample, was extracted from PBMCs with Trizol reagent. For every donor, flow cytometry on a PBMC aliquot measured the percentage of naive CD45RAhigh/CD27high T cells. V is cut by 2 bases and J by 8 bases, and the space between the germline ends is 13 bases. The CDR3 numbers 14 residues from cysteine through phenylalanine. Only CDR3 DNA is held: 42 bases, read in frame from base 1. The germline V gene gives CDR1 as MDHEN and CDR2 as SYDVKM.

The chain is encoded by TRBV28 joined to TRBJ2-1; the D segment cannot be called with confidence. The sequencing input was blood. This sequence was found in a young woman in good health. Here the CDR3 is given as CASSLARAADEQFF. The DNA reads as follows: TGTGCCAGCAGTTTAGCTAGGGCGGCTGATGAGCAGTTCTTC.